This T cell receptor beta chain was profiled in a study of T cell changes during pregnancy in multiple sclerosis (dated by TCRdb to about 2019). Broadly, across the study: In women with multiple sclerosis, the researchers looked at how the T cell repertoire shifted as pregnancy progressed.

Library construction relied on the immunoSEQ multiplex PCR assay. What TCRdb holds here is the immuneACCESS table cut down to in-frame rearrangements. Part of the clones is not present; checked against another copy, under half of the missing clones reflect an unresolved V gene, and the others are unexplained. Across this sample there are about 32,000 clones, with about nine tenths seen only once. The leading ten clones occupy over 8.5% of the sample. In regard to this clone: No cognate antigen has been identified for it. Base qualities are missing; no much larger clone stands one base away.

The germline V gene sets CDR1 to SNHLY and CDR2 to FYNNEI. The CDR3 sequence holds 11 residues, the cysteine and phenylalanine included. Only the CDR3 region is kept as DNA, spanning 33 bases read in frame from base 1. V is shortened by 6 bases, J by 7 bases, and the region joining them spans 7 bases. The chain employs TRBV2 and TRBJ2-1; the D gene is perhaps TRBD1, on 5 matching bases. Sequenced material: CD8+ T cells from peripheral blood mononuclear cells, taken in the third trimester of pregnancy. The clonotype originates from a female donor with multiple sclerosis, enrolled in a pregnancy study. The CDR3 region has the sequence CASSPGNEQFF. The DNA reads TGTGCCAGCAGCCCAGGGAATGAGCAGTTCTTC.